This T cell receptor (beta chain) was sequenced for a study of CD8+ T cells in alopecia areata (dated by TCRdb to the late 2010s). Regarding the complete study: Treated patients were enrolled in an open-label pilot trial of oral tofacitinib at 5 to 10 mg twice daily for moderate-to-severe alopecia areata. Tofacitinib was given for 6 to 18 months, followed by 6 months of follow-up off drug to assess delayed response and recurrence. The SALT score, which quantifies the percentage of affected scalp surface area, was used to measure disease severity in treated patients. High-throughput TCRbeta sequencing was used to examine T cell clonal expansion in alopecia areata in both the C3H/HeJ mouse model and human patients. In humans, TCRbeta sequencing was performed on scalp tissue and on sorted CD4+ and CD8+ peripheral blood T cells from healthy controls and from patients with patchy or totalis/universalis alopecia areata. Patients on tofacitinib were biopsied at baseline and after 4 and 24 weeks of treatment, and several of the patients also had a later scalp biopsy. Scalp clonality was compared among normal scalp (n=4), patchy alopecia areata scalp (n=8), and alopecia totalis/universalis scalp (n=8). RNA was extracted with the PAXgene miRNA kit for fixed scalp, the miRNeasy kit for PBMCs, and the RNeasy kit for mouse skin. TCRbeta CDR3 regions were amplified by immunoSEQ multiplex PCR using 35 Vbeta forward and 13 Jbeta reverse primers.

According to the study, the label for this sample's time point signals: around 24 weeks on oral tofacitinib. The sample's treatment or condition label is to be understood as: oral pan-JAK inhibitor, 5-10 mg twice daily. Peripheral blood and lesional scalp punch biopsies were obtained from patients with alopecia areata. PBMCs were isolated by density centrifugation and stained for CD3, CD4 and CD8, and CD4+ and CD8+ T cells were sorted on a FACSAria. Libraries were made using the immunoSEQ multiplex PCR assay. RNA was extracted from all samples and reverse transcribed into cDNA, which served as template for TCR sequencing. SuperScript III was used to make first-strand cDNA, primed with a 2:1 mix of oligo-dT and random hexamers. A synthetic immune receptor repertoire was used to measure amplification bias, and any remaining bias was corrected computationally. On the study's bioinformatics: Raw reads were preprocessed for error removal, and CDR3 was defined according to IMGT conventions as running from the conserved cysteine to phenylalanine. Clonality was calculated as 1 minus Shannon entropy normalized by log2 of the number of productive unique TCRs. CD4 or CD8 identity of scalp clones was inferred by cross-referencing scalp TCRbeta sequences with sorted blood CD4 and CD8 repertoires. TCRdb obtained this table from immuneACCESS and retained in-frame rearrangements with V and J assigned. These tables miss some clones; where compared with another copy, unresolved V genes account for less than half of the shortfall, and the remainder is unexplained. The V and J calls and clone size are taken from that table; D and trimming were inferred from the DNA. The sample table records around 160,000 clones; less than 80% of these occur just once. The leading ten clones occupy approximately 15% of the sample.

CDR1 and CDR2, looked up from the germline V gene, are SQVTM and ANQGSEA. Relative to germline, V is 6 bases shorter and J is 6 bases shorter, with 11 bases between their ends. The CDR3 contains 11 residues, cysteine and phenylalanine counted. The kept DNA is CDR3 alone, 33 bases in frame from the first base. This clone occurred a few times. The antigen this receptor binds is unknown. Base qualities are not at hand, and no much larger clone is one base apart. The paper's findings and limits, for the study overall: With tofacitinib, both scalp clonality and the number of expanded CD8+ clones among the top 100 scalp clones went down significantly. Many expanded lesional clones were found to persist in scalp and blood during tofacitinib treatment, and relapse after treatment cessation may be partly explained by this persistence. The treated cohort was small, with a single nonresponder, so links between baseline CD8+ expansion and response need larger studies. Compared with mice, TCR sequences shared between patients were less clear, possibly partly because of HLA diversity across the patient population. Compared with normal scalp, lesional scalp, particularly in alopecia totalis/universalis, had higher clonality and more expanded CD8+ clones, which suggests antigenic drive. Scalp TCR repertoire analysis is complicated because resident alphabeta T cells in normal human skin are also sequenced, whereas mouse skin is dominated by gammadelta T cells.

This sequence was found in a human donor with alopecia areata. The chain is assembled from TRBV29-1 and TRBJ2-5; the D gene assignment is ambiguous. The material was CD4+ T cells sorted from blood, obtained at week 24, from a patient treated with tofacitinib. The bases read TGCAGCGTGGTAGAGTTCAAGACCCAGTACTTC. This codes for CSVVEFKTQYF.